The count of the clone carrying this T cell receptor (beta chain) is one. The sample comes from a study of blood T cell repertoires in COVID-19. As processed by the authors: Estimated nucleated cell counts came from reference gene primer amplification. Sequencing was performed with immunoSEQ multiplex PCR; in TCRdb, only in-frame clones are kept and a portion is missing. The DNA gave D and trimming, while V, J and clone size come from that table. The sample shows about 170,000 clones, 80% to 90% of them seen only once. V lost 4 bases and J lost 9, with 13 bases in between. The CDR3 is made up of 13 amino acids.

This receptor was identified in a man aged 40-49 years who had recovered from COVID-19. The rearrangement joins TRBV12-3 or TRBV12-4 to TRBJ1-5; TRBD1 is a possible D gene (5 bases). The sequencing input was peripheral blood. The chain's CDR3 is CASSSGGGRPQHF. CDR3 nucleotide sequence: TGTGCCAGCAGTTCTGGGGGGGGGAGGCCCCAGCATTTT.